One sample yielded the 13 T cell receptor beta chains listed below, sequenced in a study of blood T cell repertoires in COVID-19. Data came from immunoSEQ multiplex PCR; TCRdb stores just in-frame clones and leaves some out. Among more than 150,000 clones, 88% were seen once, and the ten largest hold 2% to 3%. Material: peripheral blood. The receptors shown here come from a woman in her 70s with acute or convalescent COVID-19.

The rearrangement joins TRBV5-1 to TRBJ1-2; D not resolved. Germline CDR1 is SGHRS and CDR2 is YFSETQ. CDR3 length: 15 residues. The V end lost 3 bases, the J end lost 4 bases, and 16 bases lay between the germline ends. DNA for the CDR3: TGCGCCAGCAGCTCCGCCCTGGGCTCCTTCTATGGCTACACCTTC. This codes for CASSSALGSFYGYTF. Using reference TRBV5-1 and TRBJ1-2 for the parts outside the CDR3, the full variable domain is KAGVTQTPRYLIKTRGQQVTLSCSPISGHRSVSWYQQTPGQGLQFLFEYFSETQRNKGNFPGRFSGRQFSNSRSEMNVSTLELGDSALYLCASSSALGSFYGYTFGSGTRLTVV.

This chain links TRBV6-5 with TRBJ1-5; TRBD1 aligns across 9 bases. J gave up 7 bases and V 7 bases, and 11 bases lay outside the gene matches. CDR1 and CDR2 from the germline V gene are MNHEY and SVGAGI. The CDR3 is made up of 15 amino acids. The CDR3 here is CASKISTGGNQPQHF. CDR3 nucleotides: TGTGCCAGCAAGATATCGACAGGGGGAAACCAGCCCCAGCATTTT.

V usage is TRBV30 and J usage is TRBJ2-2, with a tentative D call TRBD1 (5 bases). With 6 bases removed from V and 2 bases from J, the gap between germline ends came to 16 bases. The CDR3 length is 15 residues. Germline values: CDR1 GTSNPN, CDR2 SVGIG (reference sequence). The CDR3 nucleotides read TGTGCCTGCCCCCCTGGGGCTATCAACACCGGGGAGCTGTTTTTT. Translated: CACPPGAINTGELFF.

The V call is TRBV10-2, the J call TRBJ1-1; D possibly corresponds to TRBD1 (6 bases). V was cut by 6 bases and J by 8 bases, with 13 bases left in between. CDR3 length: 12 amino acids. The germline V gene encodes CDR1 WSHSY and CDR2 SAAADI. This CDR3 reads CASRKDRDEAFF. Written as DNA, the CDR3 is TGCGCCAGCAGGAAGGACAGAGACGAAGCTTTCTTT.

Note on this clone: This CDR3 is also generated by other DNA sequences in the sample. The V call is TRBV5-1, the J call TRBJ1-1; 8 nucleotides match TRBD1. The CDR3 has 14 amino acids. Germline loops: CDR1 SGHRS, CDR2 YFSETQ. J gave up 1 base and V 2 bases, and 1 base lay outside the gene matches. Here the CDR3 DNA reads TGCGCCAGCAGCTTCGGACAGGGGAACACTGAAGCTTTCTTT. Translating gives CASSFGQGNTEAFF.

The chain has TRBV4-1 and TRBJ1-3; no reliable D call. This CDR3 spans 19 amino acids. V lost 1 base and J 1 base, leaving 20 bases between the germline ends. Germline V gene data show CDR1 as MGHRA and CDR2 as YSYEKL. For the CDR3, the DNA is TGCGCCAGCAGCCAAGTCTTGATAGTACTCGGGAGTTCTGGAAACACCATATATTTT. It specifies CASSQVLIVLGSSGNTIYF.

The V gene is TRBV7-2, the J gene TRBJ2-2; 11 positions match TRBD2. The CDR3 consists of 17 residues. V lost 6 bases and J lost 2; bases outside the gene matches: 8. In germline, CDR1 is SGHTA, CDR2 FQGNSA. CDR3 coding DNA: TGTGCCAGCAGTTTGTTCACTAGCGGGGGCAACACCGGGGAGCTGTTTTTT. Translated: CASSLFTSGGNTGELFF.

The rearrangement uses TRBV3-1 (or the pseudogene TRBV3-2) and TRBJ2-4; tentative D call: TRBD2 (6 bases). The V end lost 2 bases, the J end lost 6 bases, and 20 bases lay between the germline ends. This CDR3 contains 17 residues. Germline V gives CDR1 LGHDT, CDR2 YNNKEL (reference sequence). This CDR3 is CASSQSPSGVGLNIQYF. CDR3 sequence (DNA): TGTGCCAGCAGCCAAAGCCCTTCGGGGGTCGGCCTAAACATTCAGTACTTC.

The chain combines TRBV7-9 with TRBJ2-2; 8 bases are shared with TRBD2. CDR3 length: 16 residues. CDR1 and CDR2 from the germline V gene are SEHNR and FQNEAQ (reference sequence). V dropped 4 bases and J dropped 3; count of bases not matched to a gene: 7. CDR3 sequence (DNA): TGTGCCAGCAGCTCCCAGCGGGGGCCCCACACCGGGGAGCTGTTTTTT. Its translation is CASSSQRGPHTGELFF.

J is TRBJ1-1 and V is TRBV3-1 (or the pseudogene TRBV3-2); maybe TRBD1 (6 bases). Trimming cost V 4 bases and J 0 bases, with 15 bases left between them. This CDR3 contains 16 residues. The germline gives CDR1 LGHDT, CDR2 YNNKEL (reference sequence). CDR3 protein: CASSRRQVPMNTEAFF. CDR3 DNA: TGTGCCAGCAGCCGACGACAGGTCCCCATGAACACTGAAGCTTTCTTT.

V gene TRBV19 combines with J gene TRBJ2-5, with a weak D call TRBD1 (5 bases). The V gene's germline CDR1 is LNHDA and CDR2 SQIVND (reference sequence). The CDR3 contains 15 residues. V was pared by 9 bases and J by 3 bases, with 20 bases between. CDR3 sequence reads: CASIRSGSAKETQYF. The CDR3 DNA follows: TGTGCCAGCATCAGGTCAGGGTCCGCGAAAGAGACCCAGTACTTC.

The count of this clone is one. The chain joins TRBV5-6 to TRBJ1-6; 12 bases align to TRBD1. This CDR3 has 15 amino acids. Germline CDR1 is SGHDT and CDR2 is YYEEEE. V shed 4 bases, J shed 9 bases, and the junction held 5 bases outside the gene matches. CDR3: CASSGGTGGTSPLHF. The CDR3 coding sequence is TGTGCCAGCAGCGGGGGGACAGGGGGCACTTCACCCCTCCACTTT.

The chain links TRBV12-3 or TRBV12-4 to TRBJ2-7, with 8 bases matching TRBD1. The CDR3 length is 13 residues. With V trimmed by 5 bases and J by 3 bases, 3 bases remained unmatched. CDR3 protein: CASSAGQGYEQYV. Written as DNA, the CDR3 is TGTGCCAGCAGTGCTGGACAGGGCTACGAGCAGTACGTC.